This T cell receptor (beta chain) was documented in a study of CD8+ T cells in alopecia areata. Study-wide context: Graft recipients were approximately 6-10-week-old female C3H/HeJ mice, and donor skin originated from roughly 6-13-month-old C3H/HeJ mice with spontaneous alopecia. Study outcomes and limitations: Clonality was higher in lesional than normal scalp, especially in alopecia totalis/universalis. Tissue-resident alphabeta T cells belonging to normal skin likewise get sequenced within scalp specimens. Mice showed TCR sharing more clearly than patients did, possibly owing to HLA.

Isolated RNA was reverse transcribed into cDNA used as the sequencing template. Sequencing was performed with immunoSEQ multiplex PCR; in TCRdb, only in-frame clones are kept and a portion is missing. The sample holds some 120,000 clones, and no clone turns up only once. The CDR3 runs to 16 residues. From germline, CDR1 is NNHDY and CDR2 SYVADS. Of note for this clone: Its specificity is unknown. These gene names are mouse names. The sequence runs out 4 residues before the end of the CDR3; the remainder is reconstructed from the germline J gene.

The chain links TRBV13-3 to TRBJ2-4, with 7 nucleotides matching TRBD1. This TCR came from a C3H/HeJ mouse with alopecia areata. MHC haplotype: H2-k. Sequenced material: lesional skin. The sequenced CDR3 bases are TGTGCCAGCAGTGATCCTCCCGACAGGGTAGAAAAC. Amino acids: CASSDPPDRVEN. The whole CDR3 reads CASSDPPDRVENTLYF. The full variable domain, rest sourced from reference TRBV13-3 and TRBJ2-4, is EAAVTQSPRSKVAVTGGKVTLSCHQTNNHDYMYWYRQDTGHGLRLIHYSYVADSTEKGDIPDGYKASRPSQENFSLILELASLSQTAVYFCASSDPPDRVENTLYFGAGTRLSVL.